The clone carrying this T cell receptor (beta chain) was seen only once. Clones were sequenced by immunoSEQ multiplex PCR, and TCRdb holds only the in-frame ones, with some missing. The sample has about 76,000 clones; around 83% are singletons. These data are taken from a study of blood T cell repertoires in COVID-19. Germline CDR1 is MNHNY and CDR2 is SVGAGI (reference sequence). The CDR3 has 15 amino acids. The trim removed 6 bases at V and 7 bases at J, leaving 7 bases unmatched. The sequence was obtained from a human donor in a cohort sampled during active COVID-19. The sample consisted of peripheral blood. This chain connects TRBV6-6 to TRBJ2-2; 11 bases line up with TRBD1. DNA of the CDR3: TGTGCCAGCAGCCCGGACAGGGGGCTAAGCGGGGAGCTGTTTTTT. Translation gives CASSPDRGLSGELFF.